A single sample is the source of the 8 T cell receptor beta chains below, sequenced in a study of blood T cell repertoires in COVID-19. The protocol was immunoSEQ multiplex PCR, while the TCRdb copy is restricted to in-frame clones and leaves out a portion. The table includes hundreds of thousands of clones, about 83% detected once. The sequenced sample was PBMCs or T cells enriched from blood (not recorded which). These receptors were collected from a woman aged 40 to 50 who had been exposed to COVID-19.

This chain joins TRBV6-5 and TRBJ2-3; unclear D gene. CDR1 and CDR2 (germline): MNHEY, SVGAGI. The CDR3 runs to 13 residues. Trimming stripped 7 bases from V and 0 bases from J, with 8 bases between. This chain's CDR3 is CASTVPSTDTQYF. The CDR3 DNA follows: TGTGCCAGCACTGTCCCTAGCACAGATACGCAGTATTTT.

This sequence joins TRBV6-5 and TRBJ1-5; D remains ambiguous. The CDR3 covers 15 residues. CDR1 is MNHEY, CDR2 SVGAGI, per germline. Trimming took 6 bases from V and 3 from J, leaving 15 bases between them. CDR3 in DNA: TGTGCCAGCAGCTCGGCCCCGGGGAACAATCAGCCCCAGCATTTT. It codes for CASSSAPGNNQPQHF.

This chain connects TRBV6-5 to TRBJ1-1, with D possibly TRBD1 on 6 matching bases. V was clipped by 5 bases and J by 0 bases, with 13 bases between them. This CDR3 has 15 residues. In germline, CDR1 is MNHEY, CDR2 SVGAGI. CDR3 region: CASSQSRGLNTEAFF. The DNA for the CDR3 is TGTGCCAGCAGTCAGTCGAGGGGGTTGAACACTGAAGCTTTCTTT.

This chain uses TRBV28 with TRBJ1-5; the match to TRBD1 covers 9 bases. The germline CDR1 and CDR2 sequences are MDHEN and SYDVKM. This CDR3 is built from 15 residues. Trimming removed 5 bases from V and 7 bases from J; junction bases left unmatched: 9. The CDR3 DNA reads TGTGCCAGCAGTCCCCGGACAGGGGATTTCCAGCCCCAGCATTTT. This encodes CASSPRTGDFQPQHF.

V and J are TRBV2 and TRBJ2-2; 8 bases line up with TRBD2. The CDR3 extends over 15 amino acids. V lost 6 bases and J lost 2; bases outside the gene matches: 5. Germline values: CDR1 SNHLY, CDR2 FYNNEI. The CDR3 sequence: CASRGGLGNTGELFF. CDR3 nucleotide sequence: TGTGCCAGCAGGGGGGGACTAGGAAACACCGGGGAGCTGTTTTTT.

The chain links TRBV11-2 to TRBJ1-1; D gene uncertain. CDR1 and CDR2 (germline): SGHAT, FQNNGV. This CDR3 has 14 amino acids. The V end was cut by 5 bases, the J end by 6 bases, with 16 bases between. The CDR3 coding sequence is TGTGCCAGCAGCGGCGGTGGAGGAAGAGCTGAAGCTTTCTTT. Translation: CASSGGGGRAEAFF.

CDR3 in amino acids: CASSRQGVDSPLHF. The CDR3 bases are TGTGCCAGTAGTAGACAGGGGGTCGATTCACCCCTCCACTTT. The chain recombines TRBV19 with TRBJ1-6; 9 bases are shared with TRBD1. The germline V gene has CDR1 LNHDA and CDR2 SQIVND (reference sequence). The CDR3 spans 14 residues. The ends lost 4 bases at V and 8 bases at J; junction bases unmatched: 3.

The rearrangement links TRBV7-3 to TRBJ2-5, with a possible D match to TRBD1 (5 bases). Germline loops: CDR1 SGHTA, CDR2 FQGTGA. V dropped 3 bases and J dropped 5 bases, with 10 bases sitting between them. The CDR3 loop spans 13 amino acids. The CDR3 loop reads CASSFRARETQYF. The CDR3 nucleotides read TGTGCCAGCAGCTTCAGGGCCCGGGAGACCCAGTACTTC.